This T cell receptor (beta chain) is drawn from a study of blood T cell repertoires in COVID-19. Study-wide context: The samples span acute and convalescent COVID-19 from the United States, Italy and Spain.

This CDR3 has 16 amino acids. Germline trimming cut 2 bases from V and 6 bases from J; bases unmatched to any gene: 12. CDR1 SGHRS and CDR2 YFSETQ come from the germline V gene. Per the original methods: Estimation of nucleated cell counts relied on the amplification of reference gene primers. Some clones are missing from TCRdb's copy, which holds only in-frame ones; the method was immunoSEQ multiplex PCR. The V and J calls and clone size are taken from that table; D and trimming were inferred from the DNA. The sample contains tens of thousands of clones, 82% of which appear only once. The sequenced material came from peripheral blood. This clonotype was sampled from a woman of 80 years or more with acute or convalescent COVID-19. The chain couples TRBV5-1 to TRBJ1-2; TRBD1 agrees at 8 bases. CDR3 residues: CASSFLSGTGWDGYTF. The CDR3 bases are TGCGCCAGCAGCTTTCTTTCCGGGACAGGCTGGGATGGCTACACCTTC.